The clone carrying this T cell receptor beta chain came up once. What it binds is not known. The junction shows a germline mismatch at one end, possibly a read error. This specimen comes from a study of CD8+CD57+ T cells in acquired aplastic anemia. Study at large: Each DNA sample taken from sorted CD4+ and CD8+ cells came to about 3.2 ug on average.

It was genomic DNA that served as the template for profiling TCR beta VDJ and CDR3. Via MiXCR, TCRdb re-called the reads, giving one row per CDR3 protein. Among just over 400,000 distinct CDR3 sequences listed, 65% to 75% were seen once. General study results and limits: Patients did not significantly differ from controls in CD8+ Simpson's diversity.

Looked up from germline, CDR1 is LGHNA and CDR2 is YNFKEQ. This CDR3 comprises 13 residues. Sequenced material: sorted CD4+, CD8+, or CD8+CD57+ T cells (not recorded which) from PBMCs. This clonotype was sampled from a human donor in good health, serving as a control. The chain combines TRBV4-2 with TRBJ2-7; either TRBD1 or TRBD2 may supply D (5 bases each). The chain's CDR3 is CASSQDEGFEQHF. For the CDR3, the DNA is TGTGCCAGCAGCCAAGATGAGGGGTTCGAGCAGCACTTC.